This T cell receptor beta chain was retrieved from a study of T cell responses to AZD1222 COVID-19 vaccine. Germline CDR1 and CDR2: MNHNS and SASEGT. The CDR3 has 16 amino acids. The ends lost 0 bases at V and 5 bases at J; junction bases unmatched: 3. Study findings and constraints: The study identified only five or six AZD1222 recipients as seropositive at baseline. The study sampled repertoires only after the peak T cell response. Along spike, vaccine-associated CD4 TCRs were found throughout, with dominance at 160-218 and 743-854. Clonal diversity was possibly underestimated; the donors were predominantly white British and more often female.

The assay was immunoSEQ multiplex PCR, and TCRdb's table has in-frame clones only and misses some. Found here are more than 70,000 clones, about nine tenths of them singletons; the top ten hold 4.2%. Notes on this clone: Antigen unknown.

The source of this sequence is an adult in good health. Source: peripheral blood, taken on day 0 of AZD1222 vaccination. J is TRBJ1-4 and V is TRBV6-1; 10 nucleotides line up with TRBD1. CDR3 DNA: TGTGCCAGCAGTGAAGCCCCGGGACAGGGGAATGAAAAACTGTTTTTT. This sequence encodes CASSEAPGQGNEKLFF.